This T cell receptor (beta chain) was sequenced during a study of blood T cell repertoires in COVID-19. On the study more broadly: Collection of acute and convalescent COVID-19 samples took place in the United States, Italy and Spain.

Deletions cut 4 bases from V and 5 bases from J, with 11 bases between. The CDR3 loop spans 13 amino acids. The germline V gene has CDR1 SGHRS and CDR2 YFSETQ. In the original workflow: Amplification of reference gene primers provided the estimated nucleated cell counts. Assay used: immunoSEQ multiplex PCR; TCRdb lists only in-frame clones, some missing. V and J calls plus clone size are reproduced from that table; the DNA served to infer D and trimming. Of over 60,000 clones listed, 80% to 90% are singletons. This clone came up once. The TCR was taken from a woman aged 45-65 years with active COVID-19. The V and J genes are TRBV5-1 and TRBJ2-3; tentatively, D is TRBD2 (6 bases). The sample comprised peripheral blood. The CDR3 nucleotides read TGCGCCAGCAGCAGCCCGGGGGAAGATACGCAGTATTTT. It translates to CASSSPGEDTQYF. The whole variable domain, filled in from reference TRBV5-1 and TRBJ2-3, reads KAGVTQTPRYLIKTRGQQVTLSCSPISGHRSVSWYQQTPGQGLQFLFEYFSETQRNKGNFPGRFSGRQFSNSRSEMNVSTLELGDSALYLCASSSPGEDTQYFGPGTRLTVL.